Below are 15 T cell receptor beta chains sequenced from a single sample in a study of T cell changes during pregnancy in multiple sclerosis. Sequencing used immunoSEQ multiplex PCR; TCRdb keeps in-frame clones, though not all of them. The table lists about 32,000 clones, around nine tenths of them singletons, with approximately 4.7% in the top ten. The sample consisted of CD8+ T cells from peripheral blood mononuclear cells, taken in the first trimester of pregnancy. The receptors shown here come from a female donor with multiple sclerosis, enrolled in a pregnancy study.

The J gene is TRBJ2-3, the V gene TRBV27; the match to TRBD2 covers 8 bases. Per germline, CDR1 MNHEY and CDR2 SMNVEV (reference sequence). J was trimmed by 4 bases and V by 6 bases; bases with no gene match: 6. The CDR3 runs to 14 residues. CDR3 sequence: CASSLGTRPDTQYF. Here the CDR3 DNA reads TGTGCCAGCAGCCTGGGGACTAGGCCAGATACGCAGTATTTT.

The rearrangement joins TRBV7-9 to TRBJ2-7; TRBD2 agrees at 12 bases. The germline V gene has CDR1 SEHNR and CDR2 FQNEAQ (reference sequence). The length of the CDR3 is 17 residues. After removal of 5 bases from V and 0 bases from J, the junction contained 8 bases not matched to a gene. The chain's CDR3 is CASSLGSGLAGSYEQYF. The CDR3 region has the DNA TGTGCCAGCAGCCTTGGGTCGGGACTAGCGGGCTCCTACGAGCAGTACTTC.

The rearrangement joins TRBV2 to TRBJ2-5, with D perhaps TRBD2 (6 bases). Germline V CDR1 and CDR2: SNHLY, FYNNEI. V was pared by 7 bases and J by 4 bases, with 7 bases between. The CDR3 sequence is 11 residues long. CDR3: CASIGGETQYF. The CDR3 DNA reads TGTGCCAGCATCGGGGGAGAGACCCAGTACTTC.

V usage is TRBV19 and J usage is TRBJ2-7; D may be TRBD2 (6 bases). In germline, CDR1 is LNHDA, CDR2 SQIVND (reference sequence). The CDR3 runs to 13 residues. Trimming took off 8 bases at V and 1 base at J, with 12 bases between the two ends. CDR3: CASAAGSSYEQYF. CDR3 DNA: TGTGCCAGTGCGGCGGGATCATCCTACGAGCAGTACTTC.

The chain couples TRBV7-8 to TRBJ1-3; D is possibly TRBD1 (5 bases). Germline V lookup: CDR1 SGHVS, CDR2 FQNEAQ. The germline V and J ends were trimmed by 5 bases and 0 bases, with 11 bases remaining between them. This CDR3 is 15 amino acids long. Written as DNA, the CDR3 is TGTGCCAGCAGCCCGACAGTTGCCTCTGGAAACACCATATATTTT. Its translation: CASSPTVASGNTIYF.

V usage is TRBV7-8 and J usage is TRBJ2-7; TRBD2 matches at 8 bases. After removal of 7 bases from V and 6 bases from J, the junction contained 17 bases not matched to a gene. In germline, CDR1 is SGHVS, CDR2 FQNEAQ. CDR3 length equals 16 residues. For the CDR3, the DNA is TGTGCCAGCAACCCAGGGGTCGGGACTAGTTTTTTCGAGCAGTACTTC. Translating it yields CASNPGVGTSFFEQYF.

This clone has just one count. J is TRBJ2-6 and V is TRBV7-2; D is undetermined. In germline, CDR1 is SGHTA, CDR2 FQGNSA. The ends were cut back, 2 bases at V and 4 bases at J, with 12 bases in the middle. The CDR3 extends over 16 amino acids. The DNA for the CDR3 is TGTGCCAGCAGCTTACTCCCTGGCCCAGGGGCCAACGTCCTGACTTTC. It encodes CASSLLPGPGANVLTF.

This clone is a singleton in its sample. J is TRBJ2-1 and V is TRBV9, with TRBD2 matching 7 bases. J was trimmed by 8 bases and V by 0 bases; bases with no gene match: 8. The CDR3 contains 15 residues. Germline CDR1 SGDLS, CDR2 YYNGEE. Here the CDR3 DNA reads TGTGCCAGCAGCGTAGGGGCGGGAGAGTTCCATGAGCAGTTCTTC. Translating gives CASSVGAGEFHEQFF.

This chain links TRBV4-1 with TRBJ2-7, with TRBD2 matching 11 bases. After removal of 0 bases from V and 3 bases from J, the junction contained 10 bases not matched to a gene. Germline lookup yields CDR1 MGHRA and CDR2 YSYEKL. The length of the CDR3 is 18 residues. The CDR3 spells CASSQDGSTSGSRYEQYF. The CDR3 nucleotides are TGCGCCAGCAGCCAAGATGGGAGCACTAGCGGGAGCCGCTACGAGCAGTACTTC.

The genes are TRBV4-1 and TRBJ1-1; no definite D call. Germline V gives CDR1 MGHRA, CDR2 YSYEKL. Trimming removed 1 base from V and 6 bases from J, with 12 bases in between. There are 14 residues in the CDR3. The DNA for the CDR3 is TGCGCCAGCAGCCAAGCGGCAGGAAATGCTGAAGCTTTCTTT. Translating gives CASSQAAGNAEAFF.

This clone was seen a single time. Here the CDR3 DNA reads TGTGCCAGCAGTCCCCCCATTACCGGGACAGCCTACGAGCAGTACTTC. Translating gives CASSPPITGTAYEQYF. The J gene is TRBJ2-7, the V gene TRBV28, with 7 bases aligning to TRBD1. Germline CDR1 and CDR2: MDHEN and SYDVKM. V lost 5 bases and J lost 2; bases outside the gene matches: 12. CDR3 length: 16 residues.

The chain uses TRBV7-6 and TRBJ2-5; TRBD2 aligns across 8 bases. The J segment lost 5 bases and the V segment lost 1 base, leaving 6 bases of the junction unmatched. The CDR3 covers 15 residues. Germline V CDR1 and CDR2: SGHVS, FNYEAQ. The CDR3 bases are TGTGCCAGCAGCTTAGAGACTAGCGTGTTGGAGACCCAGTACTTC. Its translation is CASSLETSVLETQYF.

The rearrangement links TRBV29-1 to TRBJ2-7, with TRBD1 identical over 8 bases. J lost 2 bases, V lost 6 bases, and 9 bases had no gene match. CDR1 and CDR2 (germline): SQVTM, ANQGSEA. The CDR3 consists of 14 residues. As DNA, the CDR3 is TGCAGCGTCGGGACGGGACAGGCCGCCTACGAGCAGTACTTC. As protein: CSVGTGQAAYEQYF.

A few counts support this clone. The genes are TRBV2 and TRBJ2-3, with TRBD1 matching over 10 bases. The CDR3 has 18 amino acids. V trimming: 8 bases; J trimming: 0 bases; junction bases outside the gene matches: 14. Germline CDR1 SNHLY, CDR2 FYNNEI. Here the CDR3 reads CASGGDRGTGVSTDTQYF. As DNA, the CDR3 is TGTGCCAGCGGGGGGGACAGGGGAACGGGAGTGAGCACAGATACGCAGTATTTT.

This chain connects TRBV5-1 to TRBJ2-1; 7 bases line up with TRBD2. The ends lost 4 bases at V and 2 bases at J; junction bases unmatched: 9. Germline CDR1 reads SGHRS; CDR2 reads YFSETQ. The CDR3 is made up of 16 amino acids. CDR3 nucleotide sequence: TGCGCCAGCAGCCCTGGGGCTAGCGGCCCCTACAATGAGCAGTTCTTC. Translating it yields CASSPGASGPYNEQFF.